The rows below give T cell receptor beta chains drawn from one sample of a study of T-cell reconstitution after alpha-beta-depleted transplantation in children. TCRdb redid the calling of the PCR reads with MiXCR, one entry per CDR3 protein. The data contain more than 400,000 distinct CDR3 sequences, approximately 42% of them singletons. Sequences were derived from PBMCs, sampled before TCRalphabeta/CD19-depleted stem cell transplant. These receptors were taken from a girl aged 2-10 years with aplastic anemia, due to receive a stem cell transplant. CDR3s include the opening cysteine and the closing phenylalanine or tryptophan. D genes are given only for firm matches. Rows give clone size only sometimes, using once, few, many, or a class for an expanded clone.

J	V	D	size	CDR3	DNA
TRBJ1-6	TRBV5-5	TRBD1	-	CASNPGTGDNSPLHF	TGTGCCAGCAACCCCGGGACAGGGGATAATTCACCCCTCCACTTT
TRBJ2-5	TRBV29-1	-	-	CSVGRKETQYF	TGCAGCGTTGGACGGAAAGAGACCCAGTACTTC
TRBJ2-1	TRBV7-2	TRBD2	-	CASSLVSGRRDEQFF	TGTGCCAGCAGCTTAGTTAGCGGGAGGAGGGATGAGCAGTTCTTC
TRBJ2-5	TRBV5-1	-	-	CASTRDQETQYF	TGCGCCAGCACTAGGGACCAAGAGACCCAGTACTTC
TRBJ2-7	TRBV7-2	TRBD2	-	CASSLGGREAPYEQYF	TGTGCCAGCAGCTTAGGCGGGCGGGAGGCCCCCTACGAGCAGTACTTC
TRBJ2-7	TRBV7-2	-	-	CASIFKLDTAYEQYF	TGTGCCAGCATCTTTAAATTGGACACGGCCTACGAGCAGTACTTC
TRBJ2-2	TRBV7-9	-	-	CASSSDPIGELFF	TGTGCCAGCAGCTCCGACCCTATCGGGGAGCTGTTTTTT
TRBJ1-6	TRBV28	TRBD1	many	CASSPGTGHSPLHF	TGTGCCAGCAGTCCGGGGACAGGACATTCACCCCTCCACTTT
TRBJ1-6	TRBV3-1	-	few	CASSQRLARGLDNSPLHF	TGTGCCAGCAGCCAACGCCTTGCGCGAGGGCTTGATAATTCACCCCTCCACTTT
TRBJ2-1	TRBV12-3/TRBV12-4	TRBD2	-	CASRGTSGSVQFF	TGTGCCAGCAGGGGGACTAGCGGGTCTGTTCAGTTCTTC
TRBJ2-1	TRBV20-1	-	-	CSASGAISYNEQFF	TGCAGTGCTAGCGGGGCGATCTCCTACAATGAGCAGTTCTTC
TRBJ1-1	TRBV6-6	-	-	CASIEIRGLGAFF	TGTGCCAGCATTGAAATAAGGGGCCTCGGAGCTTTCTTT
TRBJ2-1	TRBV5-1	-	many	CASISSTEQFF	TGCGCCAGCATTAGTAGTACTGAGCAGTTCTTC
TRBJ2-2	TRBV5-1	-	-	CASSRGDSGSATGELFF	TGCGCCAGCAGCCGGGGGGACAGCGGGAGTGCCACCGGGGAGCTGTTTTTT